Sequencing of this T cell receptor beta chain was carried out in a study of T cell responses to AZD1222 COVID-19 vaccine. This CDR3 comprises 14 residues. The V end lost 4 bases, the J end lost 5 bases, and 14 bases lay between the germline ends. Germline V gene data show CDR1 as LNHDA and CDR2 as SQIVND (reference sequence). Method: immunoSEQ multiplex PCR; TCRdb's copy keeps in-frame clones and lacks some. The table shows tens of thousands of clones, with 87% occurring only once. The sequencing used peripheral blood, collected 28 days after the second AZD1222 dose. The receptor comes from an adult who received the AZD1222 COVID-19 vaccine. This chain links TRBV19 with TRBJ1-1; D remains ambiguous. The CDR3 nucleotides read TGTGCCAGTAGTAAAGGGCTTCGTACGACTGAAGCTTTCTTT. It specifies CASSKGLRTTEAFF.